This T cell receptor (beta chain) was observed in a study of shared clonotypes between healthy human individuals. Study-wide findings and caveats: On the whole, naive subsets had larger estimated richness than memory subsets had. Clonotypes shared by all four sorted-subset donors had higher generation probabilities than non-shared clonotypes. Of the naive CD4 clonotypes, approximately 5% were shared across several donors.

A remark on this clone: No antigen is known for it.

As defined, naive CD8 cells were CD45RO-negative and positively selected for CCR7, with terminally differentiated effector memory CD45RA+ cells excluded. Donors had no recently reported acute infections or vaccinations and were HIV-negative. TCRdb's table, derived via immunoSEQ multiplex PCR, lists solely in-frame clones and lacks some. Among about 2 million clones listed, about 95% were seen once. The ends were cut back, 4 bases at V and 5 bases at J, with 16 bases in the middle. CDR1 and CDR2 from the germline V gene are SGHKS and YYEKEE (reference sequence). The CDR3 is 14 residues long. Sample: naive CD8+ T cells sorted from blood. The TCR sequence derives from a man younger than 35 in good health. This sequence joins TRBV5-5 and TRBJ2-7; maybe TRBD1 (6 bases). CDR3 DNA sequence: TGTGCCAGCAGCCCGGACAGAGCCACCCACGAGCAGTACTTC. Its translation: CASSPDRATHEQYF.